These T cell receptor beta chains were read from a single sample in a study of T cells after posttransplantation cyclophosphamide. Repertoires were generated with immunoSEQ multiplex PCR, while TCRdb's copy carries only in-frame clones and drops some. The data list approximately 25,000 clones, none observed once; 1.5% to 2% falls to the top ten. The source was PBMCs, collected after allogeneic stem cell transplant with posttransplant cyclophosphamide. The receptors were gathered from a male patient between 18 and 35 years old who received an allogeneic stem cell transplant from a related donor, was CMV-positive, and had no GVHD. Some of these T cells may belong to the graft donor. CDR3s include the opening cysteine and the closing phenylalanine or tryptophan. A D gene is named only where the DNA matches it firmly. A clone size is listed for some rows: how often the clone was seen (once, few, many), or a class if it is expanded.

d_gene,v_gene,j_gene,len,abundance,CDR3nt,CDR3aa
-,TRBV28,TRBJ1-1,13,many,TGTGCCAGCAGTTTTCTGCAGGGGACTGAAGCTTTCTTT,CASSFLQGTEAFF
-,TRBV4-3,TRBJ1-4,16,many,TGCGCCAGCAGCCAAGATCTTGGCGTGGCCGGGGGAAAACTGTTTTTT,CASSQDLGVAGGKLFF
-,TRBV28,TRBJ2-7,15,many,TGTGCCAGCAGTTCGGCAACAGGGATCCCCTACGAGCAGTACTTC,CASSSATGIPYEQYF
-,TRBV10-3,TRBJ1-3,15,many,TGTGCCATCAGTTTGCAGGGCACCTCTGGAAACACCATATATTTT,CAISLQGTSGNTIYF
TRBD2,TRBV6-4,TRBJ2-3,15,-,TGTGCCAGCAGTGCGGCGGGAGGAGGCACAGATACGCAGTATTTT,CASSAAGGGTDTQYF
TRBD2,TRBV28,TRBJ2-5,16,many,TGTGCCAGCACCCCGGGGACTAGCGGATATCAAGAGACCCAGTACTTC,CASTPGTSGYQETQYF
-,TRBV28,TRBJ2-3,14,many,TGTGCCAGCAGGACCTTGGGAGGCACAGATACGCAGTATTTT,CASRTLGGTDTQYF
-,TRBV5-1,TRBJ2-5,15,many,TGCGCCAGCAGCTTGGCCATGGAGCCCCCGGGGACCCAGTACTTC,CASSLAMEPPGTQYF
TRBD2,TRBV7-2,TRBJ2-1,16,many,TGTGCCAGCAGCTTCCTAGCGGGACCTGCCGCCAATGAGCAGTTCTTC,CASSFLAGPAANEQFF
TRBD2,TRBV7-9,TRBJ2-7,14,many,TGTGCCAGCAGCTCTAGCGGGGACCCCTACGAGCAGTACTTC,CASSSSGDPYEQYF
-,TRBV5-1,TRBJ1-5,13,many,TGCGCCAGCAGCTTTGAAGGGGGTCAGCCCCAGCATTTT,CASSFEGGQPQHF
TRBD1,TRBV6-1,TRBJ1-2,15,many,TGTGCCAGCAGTGAAAACAGGGGGCCATCGTATGGCTACACCTTC,CASSENRGPSYGYTF
TRBD2,TRBV10-2,TRBJ2-1,16,many,TGCGCCAGCAGACTAGCGGGGGCCGCGTCCTACAATGAGCAGTTCTTC,CASRLAGAASYNEQFF
-,TRBV6-1,TRBJ2-5,14,many,TGTGCCAGCAGCGAAGGTGCTAGCTTGGAGACCCAGTACTTC,CASSEGASLETQYF
-,TRBV30,TRBJ2-7,12,many,TGTGCCTGGACTGAGGACAGTTACGAGCAGTACTTC,CAWTEDSYEQYF
-,TRBV2,TRBJ2-7,14,many,TGTGCCAGCAGTGAGACGGCGGACACCTACGAGCAGTACTTC,CASSETADTYEQYF
TRBD1,TRBV19,TRBJ1-5,15,many,TGTGCCAGTAGTATAGCGGGACAGAGGAATCAGCCCCAGCATTTT,CASSIAGQRNQPQHF
TRBD2,TRBV27,TRBJ2-7,15,many,TGTGCCAGCAGTCGACCTGGGGGGGGGAACTGGGAGCAGTACTTC,CASSRPGGGNWEQYF
-,TRBV19,TRBJ1-5,13,many,TGTGCCAGTAACCAGCGCCTTAATCAGCCCCAGCATTTT,CASNQRLNQPQHF
TRBD1,TRBV2,TRBJ1-6,15,many,TGTGCCAGCAGCGATGGGGGACAGGGTAGATCACCCCTCCACTTT,CASSDGGQGRSPLHF
-,TRBV10-3,TRBJ1-1,14,many,TGTGCCATCAGTGACGTCAGGGGTAACACTGAAGCTTTCTTT,CAISDVRGNTEAFF
TRBD1,TRBV7-8,TRBJ2-7,15,-,TGTGCCAGCCTTCCTGGGACAGCCCTAACCTACGAGCAGTACTTC,CASLPGTALTYEQYF
TRBD1,TRBV7-6,TRBJ2-7,13,many,TGTGCCAGCAGTCTCGGGACAGCCTACGAGCAGTACTTC,CASSLGTAYEQYF